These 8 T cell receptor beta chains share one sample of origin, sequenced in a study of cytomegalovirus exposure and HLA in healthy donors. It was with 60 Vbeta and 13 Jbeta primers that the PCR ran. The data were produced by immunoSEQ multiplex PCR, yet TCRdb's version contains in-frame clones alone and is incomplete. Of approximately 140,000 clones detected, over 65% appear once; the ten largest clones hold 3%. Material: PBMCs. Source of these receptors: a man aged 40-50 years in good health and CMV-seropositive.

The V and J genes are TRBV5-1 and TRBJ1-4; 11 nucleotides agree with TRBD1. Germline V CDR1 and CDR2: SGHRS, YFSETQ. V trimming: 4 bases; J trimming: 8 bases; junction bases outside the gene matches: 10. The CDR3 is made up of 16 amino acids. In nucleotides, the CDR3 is TGCGCCAGCAGCAAAGGACAGGGGGCCAAAGGCGAAAAACTGTTTTTT. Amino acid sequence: CASSKGQGAKGEKLFF.

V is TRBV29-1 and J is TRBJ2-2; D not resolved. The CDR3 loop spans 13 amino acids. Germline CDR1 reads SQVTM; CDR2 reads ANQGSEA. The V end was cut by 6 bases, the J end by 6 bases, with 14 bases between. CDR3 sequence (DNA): TGCAGCGTCGCACTGATGGTATCCGGGGAGCTGTTTTTT. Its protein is CSVALMVSGELFF.

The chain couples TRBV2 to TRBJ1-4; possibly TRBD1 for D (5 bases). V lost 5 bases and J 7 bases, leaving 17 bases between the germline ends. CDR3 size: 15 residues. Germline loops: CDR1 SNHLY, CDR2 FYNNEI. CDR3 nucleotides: TGTGCCAGCAGTCGCTCGGGAGGGGAGGGTGAAAAACTGTTTTTT. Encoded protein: CASSRSGGEGEKLFF.

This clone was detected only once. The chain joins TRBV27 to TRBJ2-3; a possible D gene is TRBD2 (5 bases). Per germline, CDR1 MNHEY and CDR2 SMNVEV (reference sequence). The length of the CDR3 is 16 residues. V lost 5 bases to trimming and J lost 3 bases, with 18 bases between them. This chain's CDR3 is CASSQSGLRGTDTQYF. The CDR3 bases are TGTGCCAGCAGTCAATCAGGCCTACGGGGTACAGATACGCAGTATTTT.

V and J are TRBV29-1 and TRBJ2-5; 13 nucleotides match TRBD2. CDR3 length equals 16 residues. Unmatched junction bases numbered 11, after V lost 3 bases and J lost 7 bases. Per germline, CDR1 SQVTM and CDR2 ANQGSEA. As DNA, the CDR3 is TGCAGCGTTGACGGGACTAGCGGGGTAGAGGGGGTGACCCAGTACTTC. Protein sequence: CSVDGTSGVEGVTQYF.

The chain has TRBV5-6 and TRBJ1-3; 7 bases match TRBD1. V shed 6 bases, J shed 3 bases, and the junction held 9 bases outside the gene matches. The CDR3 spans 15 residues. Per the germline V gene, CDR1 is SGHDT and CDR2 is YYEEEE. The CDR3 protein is CASNPTGFSGNTIYF. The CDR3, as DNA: TGTGCCAGCAACCCGACAGGGTTTAGTGGAAACACCATATATTTT.

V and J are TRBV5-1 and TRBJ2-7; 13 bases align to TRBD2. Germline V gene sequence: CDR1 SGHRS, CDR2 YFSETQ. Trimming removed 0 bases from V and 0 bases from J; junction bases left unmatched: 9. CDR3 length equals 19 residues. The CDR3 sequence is CASSLGGGTSGIYSYEQYF. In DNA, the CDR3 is TGCGCCAGCAGCTTGGGAGGAGGGACTAGCGGGATTTACTCCTACGAGCAGTACTTC.

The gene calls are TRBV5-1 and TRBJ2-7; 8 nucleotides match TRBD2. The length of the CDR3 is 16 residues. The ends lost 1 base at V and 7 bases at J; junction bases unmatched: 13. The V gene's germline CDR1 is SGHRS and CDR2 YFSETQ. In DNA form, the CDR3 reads TGCGCCAGCAGCTTGATCATCGGGAGGGCTTCTGGAGAGCAGTACTTC. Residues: CASSLIIGRASGEQYF.